Given below is one T cell receptor beta chain in context. What it binds is unknown. The data originate from a study of cytomegalovirus exposure and HLA in healthy donors. The study, taken as a whole, reports: Highly shared sequence variants in one cluster were likely a sequencing artifact.

Primers: 60 Vbeta forward and 13 Jbeta reverse. TCRdb keeps only in-frame clones here, not all; method: immunoSEQ multiplex PCR. The sample includes some 62,000 clones. The CDR3 spans 15 residues. V dropped 2 bases and J dropped 1; count of bases not matched to a gene: 5. CDR1 SGHTS and CDR2 YDEGEE come from the germline V gene. The V gene is TRBV5-8, the J gene TRBJ1-1; 7 nucleotides agree with TRBD1. The TCR was taken from a man aged 25 to 40 in good health and CMV-seropositive. The sequencing sample was made of PBMCs. The CDR3 here is CASSFLRGTNTEAFF. The CDR3, as DNA: TGTGCCAGCAGCTTTCTCAGGGGGACGAACACTGAAGCTTTCTTT.